This TCR beta chain stems from a study of graft-versus-host responses after intestinal transplantation. Study-level background: Grafts that recipients had were multivisceral, liver-intestinal, or isolated intestinal transplants. Study-wide points: There was an association between peak levels of circulating GvH clones and early post-transplant HvG declines.

Tissue processing of the graft released intraepithelial and lamina propria lymphocytes from it. This clone has a single count. What it recognizes is unknown. The method was immunoSEQ multiplex PCR; TCRdb's version includes in-frame clones alone and lacks a portion of them. The repertoire holds about 9,600 clones, with roughly three quarters as singletons. The sequences come from ileum tissue, collected roughly 470 days after intestinal transplantation. The clonotype comes from a human patient who received an intestinal transplant, so some T cells may come from the graft donor.

CDR3 DNA sequence: TGTGCCAGCAGCTTAGCGGGTGACCGGGTGCGAAGCATCGGGGAGCTGTTTTTT. Encoded protein: CASSLAGDRVRSIGELFF. V and J are TRBV7-9 and TRBJ2-2, with no clear D. V gave up 0 bases and J gave up 7 bases, with 21 bases separating them. CDR1 is SEHNR, CDR2 FQNEAQ, per germline (reference sequence). The CDR3 is 18 residues long.